A selection of T cell receptor beta chains follows, all from one sample in a study of shared clonotypes between healthy human individuals. The repertoire was sequenced with immunoSEQ multiplex PCR; TCRdb's copy has only in-frame clones and lacks some. The data show over 2 million clones, with roughly 94% seen just once and under 0.15% held by the top ten. Sequenced material: naive CD4+ T cells sorted from blood. The receptors were sampled from a man between 18 and 35 years old in good health. Both conserved end residues are part of each CDR3. A D gene is named only where the DNA matches it firmly. Not every row has a clone size; where given, it reads once, few, many or a size class.

v_gene,j_gene,d_gene,abundance,CDR3nt,CDR3aa
TRBV9,TRBJ2-5,.,.,TGTGCCAGCAGCGTTACCCTCCGGGACCAAGAGACCCAGTACTTC,CASSVTLRDQETQYF
TRBV1,TRBJ2-7,.,.,TGCACCAGCAGACCAATCCAGACCCACAGGGCGCGGTCCTACGAGCAGTACTTC,CTSRPIQTHRARSYEQYF
TRBV27,TRBJ1-6,TRBD1,.,TGTGCCAGCAGTCCGCCACGACAGGGACAAGGTTCACCCCTCCACTTT,CASSPPRQGQGSPLHF
TRBV2,TRBJ2-5,.,.,TGTGCCAGCAGCCTTGAGAAGACCCAGTACTTC,CASSLEKTQYF
TRBV7-2,TRBJ2-1,.,.,TGTGCCAGCAGCTTAGGCGAATTAACGACTAGTGTCACTGAGCAGTTCTTC,CASSLGELTTSVTEQFF
TRBV13,TRBJ1-2,TRBD1,.,TGTGCCAGCAGCCGTGGGACAGGGAATCATGGCTACACCTTC,CASSRGTGNHGYTF
TRBV6-6,TRBJ2-7,TRBD2,.,TGTGCCAGCAGTTACCTCGGGACTAGCTACGAGCAGTACTTC,CASSYLGTSYEQYF
TRBV7-9,TRBJ1-1,.,.,TGTGCCAGCAGCAGGGACCGAAACACTGAAGCTTTCTTT,CASSRDRNTEAFF
TRBV7-2,TRBJ1-1,.,.,TGTGCCAGCAGCCCTGGACGGATTCGGAACACTGAAGCTTTCTTT,CASSPGRIRNTEAFF
TRBV15,TRBJ2-3,.,.,TGTGCCACCAGCAGTCTGGCAGGGGTGGAAGATACGCAGTATTTT,CATSSLAGVEDTQYF
TRBV6-4,TRBJ2-1,TRBD1,.,TGTGCCAGCAGCAGGGACAGGGCCTACAATGAGCAGTTCTTC,CASSRDRAYNEQFF
TRBV9,TRBJ1-6,TRBD1,.,TGTGCCAGCAGCGCGCAGGGGGGTTCACCCCTCCACTTT,CASSAQGGSPLHF
TRBV10-3,TRBJ2-2,.,.,TGTGCCATCAGTGAGGGGGATCCTACCATCACCGGGGAGCTGTTTTTT,CAISEGDPTITGELFF
TRBV6-5,TRBJ1-4,TRBD1,.,TGTGCCAGCAGCTCAAACAGGGGTAAACTGTTTTTT,CASSSNRGKLFF
TRBV18,TRBJ2-3,.,.,TGTGCCAGCTCAGTACTGCACTCCGGGACCATAATAAAGGATACGCAGTATTTT,CASSVLHSGTIIKDTQYF
TRBV27,TRBJ2-7,TRBD2,.,TGTGCCAGCAGTTTAATGGCGGGGGCCTACGAGCAGTACTTC,CASSLMAGAYEQYF
TRBV18,TRBJ1-6,.,once,TGTGCCAGCTCACCTTTGGCGGCGGGTGGCTTTGGTTCACCCCTCCACTTT,CASSPLAAGGFGSPLHF
TRBV4-1,TRBJ2-1,TRBD1,.,TGCGCCAGCAGCCAACCCAGACAGGGGAATGAGCAGTTCTTC,CASSQPRQGNEQFF
TRBV30,TRBJ1-6,.,.,TGTGCCTGGAGTCCCCGGGGGTCTCGACCCCTCCACTTT,CAWSPRGSRPLHF
TRBV11-1,TRBJ2-2,TRBD2,.,TGTGCCAGCAGCTCGCCCAGCTTGCGGGGGAGCCCGAACACCGGGGAGCTGTTTTTT,CASSSPSLRGSPNTGELFF
TRBV2,TRBJ2-2,.,.,TGTGCCAGCAGTGAAGAAGGGGGTGGTCACGGGGAGCTGTTTTTT,CASSEEGGGHGELFF
TRBV28,TRBJ2-1,.,.,TGTGCCAGCAGCGGGGCCTTTCCTCCCCGGTTCTTC,CASSGAFPPRFF
TRBV6-5,TRBJ1-3,.,.,TGTGCCAGCAGACCCACGGGGCCCGGAAACACCATATATTTT,CASRPTGPGNTIYF
TRBV2,TRBJ2-7,TRBD2,.,TGTGCCAGCACTGGCGGGAGGGTCGAGCAGTACTTC,CASTGGRVEQYF
TRBV4-2,TRBJ1-6,.,.,TGTGCCAGCAGCTGGGCAGGGAGCTCCTATAATTCACCCCTCCACTTT,CASSWAGSSYNSPLHF
TRBV6-1,TRBJ2-7,TRBD1,.,TGTGCCAGCAGTGAAGAGGGGGCGGGTTGGTACTTC,CASSEEGAGWYF
TRBV5-6,TRBJ1-5,.,.,TGTGCCAGCAGCTTGGGAAACCCGGGTGGACAGCCCCAGCATTTT,CASSLGNPGGQPQHF
TRBV2,TRBJ2-3,.,.,TGTGCCAGCATGAGGGAGGAAGGCACAGATACGCAGTATTTT,CASMREEGTDTQYF
TRBV5-1,TRBJ2-7,.,.,TGCGCCAGCAGCTTGGCCTCCAGGGGATTCGACGAGCAGTACTTC,CASSLASRGFDEQYF
TRBV30,TRBJ2-3,.,.,TGTGCCTGGAGTGTCGGGAGCACAGATACGCAGTATTTT,CAWSVGSTDTQYF
TRBV6-5,TRBJ1-5,.,.,TGTGCCAGCAGTGACAGCTCCTCTAATCAGCCCCAGCATTTT,CASSDSSSNQPQHF
TRBV18,TRBJ2-1,.,.,TGTGCCAGCTCACCAATGGCTACATCGGCAAATGAGCAGTTCTTC,CASSPMATSANEQFF
TRBV25-1,TRBJ2-7,.,.,TGTGCCAGCAGTGATAGCGGAACCCGTTACGAGCAGTACTTC,CASSDSGTRYEQYF
TRBV6-1,TRBJ1-2,.,.,TGTGCCAGCAGTGAAAGCGCCGTAACTTCCTATGGCTACACCTTC,CASSESAVTSYGYTF
TRBV7-2,TRBJ1-2,.,.,TGTGCCAGCGGCCCAGTGAGTCCCTATGGCTACACCTTC,CASGPVSPYGYTF
TRBV5-4,TRBJ1-1,TRBD1,.,TGTGCCAGCAGCACGACAGGGGTGAACACTGAAGCTTTCTTT,CASSTTGVNTEAFF
TRBV27,TRBJ2-7,TRBD2,.,TGTGCCAGTTCGGGCGGGGGGGCCAGGGAGCAGTACTTC,CASSGGGAREQYF
TRBV7-2,TRBJ2-7,.,.,TGTGCCAGCAGCTCGATGAGAGCGGGCGTCAACGAGCAGTACTTC,CASSSMRAGVNEQYF
TRBV11-3,TRBJ2-1,TRBD1,.,TGTGCCAGCAGCCCCGGACAGGGCTTGGGAAATGAGCAGTTCTTC,CASSPGQGLGNEQFF
TRBV5-1,TRBJ1-1,.,.,TGCGCCAGCAGCTGGGGGGGAAACACTGAAGCTTTCTTT,CASSWGGNTEAFF
TRBV18,TRBJ2-1,TRBD2,.,TGTGCCAGCTCACCATCGGGACTAGTTGCGAATGAGCAGTTCTTC,CASSPSGLVANEQFF
TRBV30,TRBJ1-2,TRBD1,.,TGTGCCTGGAGCGACAGGGAGGGCTACACCTTC,CAWSDREGYTF
TRBV2,TRBJ2-3,TRBD1,.,TGTGCCAGCTTTACACAGGGGGCCCCCGGCAGATCAGATACGCAGTATTTT,CASFTQGAPGRSDTQYF
TRBV4-3,TRBJ1-6,.,.,TGCGCCAGCAGCTTTAATACTATCCCAGGGGCCCGTAATTCACCCCTCCACTTT,CASSFNTIPGARNSPLHF